This TCR beta chain was identified in a study of blood T cell repertoires in COVID-19. Sequencing used immunoSEQ multiplex PCR; TCRdb keeps in-frame clones, though not all of them. The sample records about 130,000 clones, approximately 84% being singletons. This CDR3 spans 14 amino acids. Germline assignment: CDR1 SGHDT and CDR2 YYEEEE. Trimming took 4 bases from V and 2 from J; bases not matched to a gene: 5. The V and J genes are TRBV5-6 and TRBJ1-2; 7 bases fit TRBD1. This TCR derives from a woman in her twenties or thirties who had recovered from COVID-19. The sample comprised peripheral blood. The DNA of the CDR3 is TGTGCCAGCAGCCCCGGACAGGCAAACTATGGCTACACCTTC. It codes for CASSPGQANYGYTF.